This T cell receptor (beta chain) was retrieved from a study of T cells in Graves' hyperthyroidism and ophthalmopathy. Not enrolled were patients with uncontrolled infection, other autoimmune disease, pregnancy or lactation. Clinical symptoms, serum thyroxine, TRAb, thyroid ultrasound and orbital computed tomography established diagnosis. Regions amplified from RNA transcripts were the TCR beta CDR3 regions. The HTBI primer set drove a first-round RT-PCR of the TCR CDR3. TCRdb processed the multiplex PCR reads anew with MiXCR; each CDR3 protein has one entry. Here the sample spans some 620,000 distinct CDR3 sequences, roughly 15% being singletons. In germline, CDR1 is SGHAT, CDR2 FQNNGV. The germline V and J ends were trimmed by 2 bases and 6 bases, with 14 bases remaining between them. The CDR3 covers 14 residues.

What was sequenced was blood. The chain recombines TRBV11-2 with TRBJ2-7; no reliable D call. The TCR comes from a woman in her thirties with Graves' hyperthyroidism. CDR3 nucleotide sequence: TGTGCCAGCAGCTTAAGGTGGCAGTCGGCCGAGCAGTACTTC. It encodes CASSLRWQSAEQYF.